Reported below is one T cell receptor (beta chain). No antigen is known for it. There are no base qualities to consult, and no much larger clone falls within one base. Patients with autoimmune disease history or receiving systemic immunosuppression were excluded from the trial. Peripheral blood for TCR sequencing was collected from all dose cohorts at baseline, on cycle 4 day 1, and on cycle 7 day 1. Samples came from an open-label, multicenter, first-in-human phase I dose-escalation trial of ivuxolimab. Adults with locally advanced or metastatic head and neck squamous cell, hepatocellular, melanoma or renal cell carcinoma were enrolled in the trial. CD4+ and CD8+ T cells were sorted separately from peripheral blood before TCR sequencing. For sequencing of the TCRbeta CDR3 region, genomic DNA was extracted from the sorted cells. TCRbeta CDR3 regions were sequenced using the immunoSEQ Assay. TCRdb's version of the immuneACCESS table is confined to in-frame rearrangements and falls short of the full clone set. An unresolved V gene accounts for under half of the shortfall where checked; the remainder is of unknown origin. The sample table records some 46,000 clones; about 89% of these occur just once. The biggest ten clones account for about 10% of the sample.

This entry comes from a study of OX40 agonist ivuxolimab in advanced cancers. As for the study more broadly: Ivuxolimab was an agonistic, fully human IgG2 monoclonal antibody directed against OX40 (CD134), a costimulatory receptor. Intravenous ivuxolimab was administered to patients every 2 weeks at six dose levels: 0.01, 0.1, 0.3, 1.5, 3 and 10 mg/kg. Of the roughly 52 dose-escalation patients, hepatocellular carcinoma was present in about 20, melanoma in some 15, renal cell carcinoma in 9 and head and neck cancer in 9. In the dose-escalation cohort, roughly 80% of patients were male, and the mean age was approximately 64 years, with a range of about 20 to 79. Prior anti-PD-1, anti-PD-L1 or anti-CTLA-4 therapy was permitted, and 30% to 45% of dose-escalation patients had received checkpoint inhibitors. Three dose-escalation patients achieved partial responses, one with hepatocellular carcinoma and two with cutaneous melanoma. The purpose of peripheral TCRbeta sequencing was to test whether ivuxolimab changed TCR sequence diversity and led to clonal T-cell expansion. The monotherapy dose-escalation portion (N of about 50 patients) of the phase I ivuxolimab trial is reported in the paper. Study-wide findings and limitations: In the 0.1-3.0 mg/kg groups, partial responders were among the patients with the lowest normalized peripheral clonal expansion, particularly in CD8+ T cells. Low levels of normalized T-cell clonal expansion were also seen in some nonresponding patients. After ivuxolimab, expanded clones were on average more numerous among CD8+ T cells than among CD4+ T cells. The antigen specificity of the peripheral T cells that underwent clonal expansion was not determined. Clonal expansion of both CD4+ and CD8+ blood T cells was observed from baseline to week 6 at doses 0.1 to 3.0 mg/kg.

The junction shows trimming of 8 bases on V and 2 bases on J, and the gene matches do not reach 3 bases of it. The germline V gene provides CDR1 SGHTA and CDR2 FQGNSA. The CDR3 starts with the cysteine, ends with the phenylalanine, and has 12 residues. The DNA shown is the 36-base CDR3, in frame from base 1. The sequencing here drew on CD4+ or CD8+ T cells sorted from blood, taken in a trial of the OX40 agonist ivuxolimab. This receptor was obtained from an adult with an advanced solid tumor such as melanoma, head and neck, liver or kidney cancer. The chain employs TRBV7-2 and TRBJ2-7, with 7 bases in between that match TRBD1. Here is the DNA: TGTGCCAGCCGGGACAGAGCCTACGAGCAGTACTTC. Its translation reads: CASRDRAYEQYF.